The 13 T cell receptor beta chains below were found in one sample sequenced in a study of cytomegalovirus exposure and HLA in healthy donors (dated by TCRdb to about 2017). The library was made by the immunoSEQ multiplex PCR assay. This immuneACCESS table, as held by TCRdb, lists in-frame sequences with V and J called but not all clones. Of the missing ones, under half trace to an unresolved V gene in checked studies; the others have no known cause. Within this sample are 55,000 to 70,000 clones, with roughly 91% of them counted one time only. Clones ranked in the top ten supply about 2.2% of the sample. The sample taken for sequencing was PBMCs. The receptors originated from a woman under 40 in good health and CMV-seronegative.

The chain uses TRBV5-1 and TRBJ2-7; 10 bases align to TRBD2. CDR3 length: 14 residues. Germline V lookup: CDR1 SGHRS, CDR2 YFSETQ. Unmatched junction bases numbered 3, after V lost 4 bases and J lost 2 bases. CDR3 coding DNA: TGCGCCAGCAGCCGTACTAGCGGGACCTACGAGCAGTACTTC. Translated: CASSRTSGTYEQYF.

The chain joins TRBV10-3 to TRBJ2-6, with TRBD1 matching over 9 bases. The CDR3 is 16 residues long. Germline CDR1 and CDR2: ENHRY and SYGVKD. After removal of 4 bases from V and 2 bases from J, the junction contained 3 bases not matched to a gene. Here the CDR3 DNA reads TGTGCCATCAGTGTAGGACAGGGGACTGGGGCCAACGTCCTGACTTTC. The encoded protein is CAISVGQGTGANVLTF.

The CDR3 region has the DNA TGTGCCAGCAGCGGGAGGGCCTTTTCAAGGGAGCAGTACTTC. This translates into CASSGRAFSREQYF. This chain links TRBV6-5 with TRBJ2-7, with 8 bases fitting TRBD2. The ends lost 6 bases at V and 7 bases at J; junction bases unmatched: 11. This CDR3 contains 14 residues. In germline, CDR1 is MNHEY, CDR2 SVGAGI.

The CDR3 DNA is TGCAGCGCTGGGAGGAGTGATACCTACAATGAGCAGTTCTTC. Its protein is CSAGRSDTYNEQFF. The chain employs TRBV29-1 and TRBJ2-1, with D maybe TRBD2 (6 bases). CDR3 size: 14 residues. Germline CDR1 and CDR2: SQVTM and ANQGSEA. Trimming shortened V by 7 bases and J by 2 bases, and 15 bases separated the two germline ends.

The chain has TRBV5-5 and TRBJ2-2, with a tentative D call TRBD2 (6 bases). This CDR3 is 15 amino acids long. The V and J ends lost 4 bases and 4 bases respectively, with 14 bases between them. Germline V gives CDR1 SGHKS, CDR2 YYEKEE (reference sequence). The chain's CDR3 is CASSRLAEVTGELFF. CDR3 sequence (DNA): TGTGCCAGCAGCCGTTTAGCGGAAGTCACCGGGGAGCTGTTTTTT.

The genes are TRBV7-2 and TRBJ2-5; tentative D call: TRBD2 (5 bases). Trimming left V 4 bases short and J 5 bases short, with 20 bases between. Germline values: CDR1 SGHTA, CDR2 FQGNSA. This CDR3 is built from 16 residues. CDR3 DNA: TGTGCCAGCAGCTCCGCCGTCGGGGTAATCAGCGAGACCCAGTACTTC. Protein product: CASSSAVGVISETQYF.

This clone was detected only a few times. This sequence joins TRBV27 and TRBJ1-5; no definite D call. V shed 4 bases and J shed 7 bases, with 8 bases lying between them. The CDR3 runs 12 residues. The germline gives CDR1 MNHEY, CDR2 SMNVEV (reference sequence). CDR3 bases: TGTGCCAGCAGTTACTCGAACCAGCCCCAGCATTTT. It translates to CASSYSNQPQHF.

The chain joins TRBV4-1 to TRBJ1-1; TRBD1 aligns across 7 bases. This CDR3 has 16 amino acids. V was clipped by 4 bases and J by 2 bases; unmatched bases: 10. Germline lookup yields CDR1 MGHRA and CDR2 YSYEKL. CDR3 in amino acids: CASSRPGAGGNTEAFF. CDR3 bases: TGCGCCAGCAGCCGCCCTGGGGCAGGGGGTAACACTGAAGCTTTCTTT.

The CDR3 DNA reads as TGTGCCAGCAGCTTAGTCCCTGGACTAGCTAGCATTCAGTACTTC. Translated, it gives CASSLVPGLASIQYF. The chain links TRBV7-2 to TRBJ2-4, with 8 bases lining up with TRBD2. Germline V lookup: CDR1 SGHTA, CDR2 FQGNSA. There are 15 residues in the CDR3. Germline trimming cut 1 base from V and 9 bases from J; bases unmatched to any gene: 8.

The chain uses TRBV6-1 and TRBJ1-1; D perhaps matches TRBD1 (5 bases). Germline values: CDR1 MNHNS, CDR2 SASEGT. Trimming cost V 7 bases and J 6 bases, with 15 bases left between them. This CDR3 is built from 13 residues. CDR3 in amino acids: CASNRAGRSEAFF. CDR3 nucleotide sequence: TGTGCCAGCAATCGGGCAGGGCGTTCTGAAGCTTTCTTT.

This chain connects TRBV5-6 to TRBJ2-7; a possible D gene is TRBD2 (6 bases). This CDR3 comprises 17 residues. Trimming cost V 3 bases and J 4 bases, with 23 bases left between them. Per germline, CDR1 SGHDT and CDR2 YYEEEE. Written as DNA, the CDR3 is TGTGCCAGCAGCTACGATACCGGGACTTCCATACCGTACGAGCAGTACTTC. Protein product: CASSYDTGTSIPYEQYF.

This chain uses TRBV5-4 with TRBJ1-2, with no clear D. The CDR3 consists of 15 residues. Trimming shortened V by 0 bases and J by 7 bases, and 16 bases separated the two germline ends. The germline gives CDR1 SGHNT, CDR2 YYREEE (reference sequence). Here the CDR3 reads CASSLVTGVVSGYTF. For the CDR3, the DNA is TGTGCCAGCAGCTTGGTAACCGGAGTGGTGAGTGGCTACACCTTC.

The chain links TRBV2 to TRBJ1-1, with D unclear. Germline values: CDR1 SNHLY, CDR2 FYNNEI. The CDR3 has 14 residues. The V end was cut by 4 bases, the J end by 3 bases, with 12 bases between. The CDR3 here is CASSVWQADTEAFF. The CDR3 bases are TGTGCCAGCAGTGTCTGGCAGGCCGACACTGAAGCTTTCTTT.